This T cell receptor beta chain was sequenced in a study of T cell repertoires in cytomegalovirus infection. TCRdb reanalysed the reads using MiXCR and keeps one entry per CDR3 protein. In the table there are some 100,000 distinct CDR3 sequences, around 29% of which are singletons. This clonotype has a count of ten or more. The target antigen is unknown. The starting material was CD8+ T cells from cultured PBMCs, obtained from culture after CMV antigen stimulation. This TCR came from a human donor in good health (CMV status not recorded). Some clones in this sample may be carry-over from other donors' samples.

CDR3 nucleotides: TGCAGTGCTAGAGATATCTCAGACGCTTGGCATCAGTACTTC. Translated, it gives CSARDISDAWHQYF. The chain is built from TRBV20-1 and TRBJ2-7; D is ambiguous. The germline CDR1 and CDR2 sequences are DFQATT and SNEGSKA (reference sequence). With 0 bases removed from V and 10 bases from J, the gap between germline ends came to 19 bases. The CDR3 spans 14 residues.